Reported below is one TCR beta chain. Its antigen is not identified. The PCR used 60 Vbeta and 13 Jbeta primers. Assay used: immunoSEQ multiplex PCR; TCRdb lists only in-frame clones, some missing. This sample has more than 80,000 clones, with 70% to 80% found just once. The entry originates in a study of cytomegalovirus exposure and HLA in healthy donors. Germline V CDR1 and CDR2: MGHDK, SYGVNS. V lost 3 bases, J lost 5 bases, and 8 bases stayed unmatched. This CDR3 region has 15 residues. Donors in the study were healthy people who gave bone marrow. Findings and caveats of the study: When analyzed later, a missense DCLRE1C variant was found to be linked to TCR beta V- and J-gene trimming. Later on, an analysis tied approximately 17,000 TCR beta sequences to HLA alleles at 0.05 false discovery rate.

The source material was PBMCs. The receptor's source is a man in his fifties or sixties in good health and CMV-seronegative. This rearrangement joins TRBV25-1 to TRBJ1-1; TRBD1 matches at 8 bases. The CDR3 DNA is TGTGCCAGCAGTGATTGGACAGGGTATGAAACTGAAGCTTTCTTT. Translated, it gives CASSDWTGYETEAFF.